The 9 T cell receptor beta chains below come from one sample, sequenced in a study of T-cell reconstitution after alpha-beta-depleted transplantation in children (dated by TCRdb to 2016 to 2017). In the paper's terms, the treatment or condition label means: allogeneic hematopoietic cell transplantation with graft depleted of TCRalphabeta T cells and CD19 B cells. The method was PCR. Sequencing relied on an Illumina HiSeq 2500. Molecular barcoding was employed in the preparation of TCR libraries, with unique molecular identifiers being used to normalize TCRbeta repertoire quantification. TCRdb reworked the public reads: Q25 trimming with fastp, MiXCR clone assembly, productive beta chains retained. Duplicate CDR3 protein sequences are folded into a single record with the most common DNA and genes. The sample records about 240,000 distinct CDR3 sequences, more than 20% of which are singletons. The ten largest clonotypes hold roughly 2.6% of the sample.

Material: PBMCs, obtained before TCRalphabeta/CD19-depleted stem cell transplant. The receptors stem from a girl under 10 years old with Fanconi anemia, due to receive a stem cell transplant.

The chain uses TRBV7-3 and TRBJ2-3; the match to TRBD2 covers 10 bases. Germline V CDR1 and CDR2: SGHTA, FQGTGA. The CDR3 totals 15 residues. J lost 3 bases, V lost 1 base, and 1 base had no gene match. CDR3 residues: CASSLRGLATDTQYF. The CDR3 DNA reads TGTGCCAGCAGCTTAAGGGGACTAGCGACAGATACGCAGTATTTT.

The gene calls are TRBV20-1 and TRBJ2-7; perhaps TRBD1 as D (6 bases). With 0 bases removed from V and 4 bases from J, the gap between germline ends came to 10 bases. The CDR3 spans 13 residues. Germline V lookup: CDR1 DFQATT, CDR2 SNEGSKA (reference sequence). CDR3 bases: TGCAGTGCTAGAGATTGGGGGCTTTACGAGCAGTACTTC. This translates into CSARDWGLYEQYF.

This chain joins TRBV6-2 or TRBV6-3 and TRBJ2-7; 12 bases agree with TRBD2. Trimming cost V 5 bases and J 6 bases; bases outside gene matches: 2. Per the germline V gene, CDR1 is MNHEY and CDR2 is SVGEGT. The CDR3 runs 13 residues. The DNA of the CDR3 is TGTGCCAGCAGTCGACTAGCGGGAGTCGAGCAGTACTTC. This translates into CASSRLAGVEQYF.

This clonotype was observed a few times. The J gene is TRBJ2-3, the V gene TRBV11-3, with a weak D call TRBD2 (5 bases). Germline V lookup: CDR1 SGHNT, CDR2 YENEEA. This CDR3 is 15 amino acids long. Trimming left V 5 bases short and J 2 bases short, with 14 bases between. CDR3 coding DNA: TGTGCCAGCAGCATGGACTCCTCTTACACAGATACGCAGTATTTT. Amino acid sequence: CASSMDSSYTDTQYF.

The genes are TRBV3-1 and TRBJ2-3, with 14 bases matching TRBD2. V was pared by 5 bases and J by 5 bases, with 3 bases of the junction left unmatched. The germline CDR1 and CDR2 sequences are LGHDT and YNNKEL (reference sequence). This CDR3 comprises 15 residues. Here the CDR3 DNA reads TGTGCCAGCAGCATAGGACTAGCGGGGGGAGATACGCAGTATTTT. Encoded protein: CASSIGLAGGDTQYF.

CDR3 loop: CASSQGTRPPETQYF. CDR3 in DNA: TGCGCCAGCAGCCAAGGAACCAGGCCCCCAGAGACCCAGTACTTC. The chain is built from TRBV4-1 and TRBJ2-5; D gene unclear. Germline V gene data show CDR1 as MGHRA and CDR2 as YSYEKL. There are 15 residues in the CDR3. V lost 1 base, J lost 4 bases, and 13 bases lay in between.

This clonotype has ten or more counts. CDR3: CASSLVGVAQSTDTQYF. The CDR3 DNA sequence: TGTGCCAGCAGCTTAGTTGGTGTAGCGCAGAGCACAGATACGCAGTATTTT. The rearrangement links TRBV11-2 to TRBJ2-3, with TRBD2 as a possible D gene (5 bases). Germline CDR1 reads SGHAT; CDR2 reads FQNNGV. V lost 1 base, J lost 0 bases, and 14 bases lay in between. The CDR3 has 17 amino acids. Combining the CDR3 with reference TRBV11-2 and TRBJ2-3 gives the whole variable domain EAGVAQSPRYKIIEKRQSVAFWCNPISGHATLYWYQQILGQGPKLLIQFQNNGVVDDSQLPKDRFSAERLKGVDSTLKIQPAKLEDSAVYLCASSLVGVAQSTDTQYFGPGTRLTVL.

The chain is built from TRBV2 and TRBJ2-7; D not resolved. Germline assignment: CDR1 SNHLY and CDR2 FYNNEI. The V and J ends lost 4 bases and 4 bases respectively, with 8 bases between them. This CDR3 spans 12 amino acids. The CDR3, as DNA: TGTGCCAGCAGTGCCAGCGAATACGAGCAGTACTTC. Translated, it gives CASSASEYEQYF.

This clonotype was seen a few times. V and J are TRBV5-1 and TRBJ2-5; perhaps TRBD1 as D (6 bases). The CDR3 spans 14 residues. Germline assignment: CDR1 SGHRS and CDR2 YFSETQ. Trimming removed 1 base at V and 7 bases at J, with 14 bases between. CDR3 protein: CASSLPGQKATQYF. The CDR3 DNA is TGCGCCAGCAGCTTGCCAGGACAGAAGGCGACCCAGTACTTC.